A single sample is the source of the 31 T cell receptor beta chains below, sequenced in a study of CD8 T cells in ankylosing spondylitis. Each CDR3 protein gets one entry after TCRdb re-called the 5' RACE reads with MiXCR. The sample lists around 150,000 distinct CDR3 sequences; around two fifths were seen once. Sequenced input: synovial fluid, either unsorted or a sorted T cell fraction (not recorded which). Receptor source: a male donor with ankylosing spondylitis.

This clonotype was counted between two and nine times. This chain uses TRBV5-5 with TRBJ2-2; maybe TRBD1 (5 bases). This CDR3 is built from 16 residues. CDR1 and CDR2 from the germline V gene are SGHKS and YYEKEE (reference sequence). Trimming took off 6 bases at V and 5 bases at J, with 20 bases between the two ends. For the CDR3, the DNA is TGTGCCAGCATCAACCCCGGGCAGGGTGTTACCGGGGAGCTGTTTTTT. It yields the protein CASINPGQGVTGELFF.

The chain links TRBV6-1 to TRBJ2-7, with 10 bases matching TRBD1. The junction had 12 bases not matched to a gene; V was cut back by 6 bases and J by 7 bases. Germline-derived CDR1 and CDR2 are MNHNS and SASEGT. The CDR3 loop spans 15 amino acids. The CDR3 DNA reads TGTGCCAGCAGCCCCGGGACAGGGGTTTTCGGAGAGCAGTACTTC. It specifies CASSPGTGVFGEQYF.

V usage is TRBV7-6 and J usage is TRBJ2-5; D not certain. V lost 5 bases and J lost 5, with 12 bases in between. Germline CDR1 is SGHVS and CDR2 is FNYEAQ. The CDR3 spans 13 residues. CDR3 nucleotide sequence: TGTGCCAGCAGCCACCGATTATGGGAGACCCAGTACTTC. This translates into CASSHRLWETQYF.

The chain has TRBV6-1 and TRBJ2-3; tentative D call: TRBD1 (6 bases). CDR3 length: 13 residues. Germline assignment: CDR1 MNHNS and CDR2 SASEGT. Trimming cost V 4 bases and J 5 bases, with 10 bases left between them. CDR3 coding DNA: TGTGCCAGCAGTGGGACAGAACTAGATACGCAGTATTTT. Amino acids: CASSGTELDTQYF.

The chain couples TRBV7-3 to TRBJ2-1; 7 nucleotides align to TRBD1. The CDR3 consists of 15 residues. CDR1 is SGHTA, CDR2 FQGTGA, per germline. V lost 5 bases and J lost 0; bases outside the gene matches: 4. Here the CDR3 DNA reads TGTGCCAGCAGCCAGACAGGGACCTCCTACAATGAGCAGTTCTTC. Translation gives CASSQTGTSYNEQFF.

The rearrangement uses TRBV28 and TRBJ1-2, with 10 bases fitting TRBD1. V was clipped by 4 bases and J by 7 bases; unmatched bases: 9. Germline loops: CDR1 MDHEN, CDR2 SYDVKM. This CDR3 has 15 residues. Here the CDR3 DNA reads TGTGCCAGCAGTTCCCCCGGGACAGGGGCGTCTGGCTACACCTTC. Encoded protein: CASSSPGTGASGYTF.

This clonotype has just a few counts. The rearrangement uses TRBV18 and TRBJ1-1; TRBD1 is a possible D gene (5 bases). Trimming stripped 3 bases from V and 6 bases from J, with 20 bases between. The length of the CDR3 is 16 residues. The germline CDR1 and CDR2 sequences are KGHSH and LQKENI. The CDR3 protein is CASSPRSWGTLAEAFF. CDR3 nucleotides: TGTGCCAGCTCACCTAGGAGCTGGGGCACTTTAGCTGAAGCTTTCTTT.

Here the CDR3 DNA reads TGTGCCACCACTTCGAGTCCTGGGGCCAACGTCCTGACTTTC. This translates into CATTSSPGANVLTF. The gene calls are TRBV10-3 and TRBJ2-6; D unresolved. Looked up from germline, CDR1 is ENHRY and CDR2 is SYGVKD. The V gene lost 10 bases and the J gene lost 2 bases, with 12 bases spanning the gap. The CDR3 is 14 residues long.

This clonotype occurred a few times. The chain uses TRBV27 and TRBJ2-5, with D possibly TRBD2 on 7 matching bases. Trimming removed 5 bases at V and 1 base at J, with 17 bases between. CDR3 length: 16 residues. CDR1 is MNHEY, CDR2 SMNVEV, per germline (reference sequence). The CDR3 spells CASSPRWGGPQETQYF. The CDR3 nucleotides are TGTGCCAGCAGTCCTAGGTGGGGGGGGCCCCAAGAGACCCAGTACTTC.

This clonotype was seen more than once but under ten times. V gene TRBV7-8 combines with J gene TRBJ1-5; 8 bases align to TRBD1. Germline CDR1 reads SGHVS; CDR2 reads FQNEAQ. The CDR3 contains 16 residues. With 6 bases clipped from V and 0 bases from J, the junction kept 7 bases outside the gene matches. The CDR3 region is CASSATDRGSNQPQHF. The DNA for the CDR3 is TGTGCCAGCAGTGCCACCGACAGGGGTAGCAATCAGCCCCAGCATTTT. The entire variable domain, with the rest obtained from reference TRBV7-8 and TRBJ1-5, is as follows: GAGVSQSPRYKVAKRGQDVALRCDPISGHVSLFWYQQALGQGPEFLTYFQNEAQLDKSGLPSDRFFAERPEGSVSTLKIQRTQQEDSAVYLCASSATDRGSNQPQHFGDGTRLSIL.

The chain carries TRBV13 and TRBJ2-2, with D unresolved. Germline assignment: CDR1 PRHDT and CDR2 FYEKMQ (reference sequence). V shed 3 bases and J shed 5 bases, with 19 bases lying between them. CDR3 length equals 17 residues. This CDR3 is CASSLMVAFPRTGELFF. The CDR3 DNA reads TGTGCCAGCAGCTTGATGGTAGCTTTTCCTAGGACCGGGGAGCTGTTTTTT.

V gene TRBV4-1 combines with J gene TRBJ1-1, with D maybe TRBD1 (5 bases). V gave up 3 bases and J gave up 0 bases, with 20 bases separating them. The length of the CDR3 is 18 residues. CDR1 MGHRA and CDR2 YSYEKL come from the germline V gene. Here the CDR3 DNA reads TGCGCCAGCAGCCAGGTTGTAGGGACCCCGTTCATGAACACTGAAGCTTTCTTT. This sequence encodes CASSQVVGTPFMNTEAFF.

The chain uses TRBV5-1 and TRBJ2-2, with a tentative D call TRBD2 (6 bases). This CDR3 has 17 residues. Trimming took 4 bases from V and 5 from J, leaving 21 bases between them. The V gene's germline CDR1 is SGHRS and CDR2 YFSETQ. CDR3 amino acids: CASSTPPRGVRTGELFF. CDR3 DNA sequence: TGCGCCAGCAGCACCCCACCGCGCGGGGTAAGGACCGGGGAGCTGTTTTTT.

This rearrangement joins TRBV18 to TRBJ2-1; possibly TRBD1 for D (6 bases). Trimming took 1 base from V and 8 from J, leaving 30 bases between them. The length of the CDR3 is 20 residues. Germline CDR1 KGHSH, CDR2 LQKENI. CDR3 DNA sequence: TGTGCCAGCTCACCACTCGAGTCTCCCGTAGGGACACCGCTCATCGATGAGCAGTTCTTC. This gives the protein CASSPLESPVGTPLIDEQFF.

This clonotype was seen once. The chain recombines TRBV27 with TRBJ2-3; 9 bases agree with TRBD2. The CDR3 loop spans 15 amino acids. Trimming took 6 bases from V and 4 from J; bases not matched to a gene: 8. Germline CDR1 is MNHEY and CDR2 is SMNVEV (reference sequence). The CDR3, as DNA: TGTGCCAGCAGCTATAGCGGGAGTGGAGCAGATACGCAGTATTTT. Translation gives CASSYSGSGADTQYF.

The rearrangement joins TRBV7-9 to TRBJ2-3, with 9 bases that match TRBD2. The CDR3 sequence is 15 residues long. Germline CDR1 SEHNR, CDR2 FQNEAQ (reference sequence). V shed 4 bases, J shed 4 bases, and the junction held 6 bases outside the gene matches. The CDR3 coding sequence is TGTGCCAGCAGCTCGATAGCGGGAGAGGCAGATACGCAGTATTTT. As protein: CASSSIAGEADTQYF.

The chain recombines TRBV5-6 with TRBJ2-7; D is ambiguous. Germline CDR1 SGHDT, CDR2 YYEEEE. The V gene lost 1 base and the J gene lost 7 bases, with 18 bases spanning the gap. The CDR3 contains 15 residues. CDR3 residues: CASSLSQDFNPEQYF. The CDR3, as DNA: TGTGCCAGCAGCTTGTCTCAGGATTTTAACCCGGAGCAGTACTTC. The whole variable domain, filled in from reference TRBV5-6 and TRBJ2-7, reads DAGVTQSPTHLIKTRGQQVTLRCSPKSGHDTVSWYQQALGQGPQFIFQYYEEEERQRGNFPDRFSGHQFPNYSSELNVNALLLGDSALYLCASSLSQDFNPEQYFGPGTRLTVT.

The CDR3 nucleotides are TGCAGTGCTAGAGGCCCCCCCAAGTACTTC. This translates into CSARGPPKYF. The chain joins TRBV20-1 to TRBJ2-7; D unresolved. CDR3 size: 10 residues. CDR1 is DFQATT and CDR2 is SNEGSKA in the germline V gene (reference sequence). Trimming cost V 1 base and J 11 bases, with 9 bases left between them.

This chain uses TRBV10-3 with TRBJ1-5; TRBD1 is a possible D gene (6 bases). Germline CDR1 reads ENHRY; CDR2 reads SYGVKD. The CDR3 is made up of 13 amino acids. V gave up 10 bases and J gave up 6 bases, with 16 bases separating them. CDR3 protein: CATRRGRSQPQHF. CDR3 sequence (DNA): TGTGCCACCCGCAGGGGCCGGAGTCAGCCCCAGCATTTT.

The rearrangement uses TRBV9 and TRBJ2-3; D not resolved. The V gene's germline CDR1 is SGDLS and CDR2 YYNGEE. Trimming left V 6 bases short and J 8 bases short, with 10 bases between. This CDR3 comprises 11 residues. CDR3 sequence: CASNYQGTQYF. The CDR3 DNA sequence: TGTGCCAGCAACTATCAAGGTACGCAGTATTTT.

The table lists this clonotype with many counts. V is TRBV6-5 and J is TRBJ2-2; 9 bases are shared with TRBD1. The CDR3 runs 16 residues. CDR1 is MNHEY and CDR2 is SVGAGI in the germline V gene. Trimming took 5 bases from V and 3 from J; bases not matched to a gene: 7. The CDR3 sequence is CASSTRQGGDTGELFF. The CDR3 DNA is TGTGCCAGCAGTACCAGACAGGGGGGGGACACCGGGGAGCTGTTTTTT.

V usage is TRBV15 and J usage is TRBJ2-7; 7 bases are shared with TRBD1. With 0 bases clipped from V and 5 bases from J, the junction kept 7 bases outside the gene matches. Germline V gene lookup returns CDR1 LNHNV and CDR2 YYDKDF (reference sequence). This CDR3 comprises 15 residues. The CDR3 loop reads CATSRDKTGLNEQYF. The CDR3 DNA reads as TGTGCCACCAGCAGAGACAAGACAGGGCTCAACGAGCAGTACTTC.

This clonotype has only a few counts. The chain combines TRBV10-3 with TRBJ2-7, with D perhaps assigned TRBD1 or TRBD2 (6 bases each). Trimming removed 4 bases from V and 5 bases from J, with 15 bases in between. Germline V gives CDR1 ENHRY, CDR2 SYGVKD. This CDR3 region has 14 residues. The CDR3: CAISAYSGANEQYF. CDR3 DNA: TGTGCCATCAGTGCTTACTCGGGGGCCAACGAGCAGTACTTC.

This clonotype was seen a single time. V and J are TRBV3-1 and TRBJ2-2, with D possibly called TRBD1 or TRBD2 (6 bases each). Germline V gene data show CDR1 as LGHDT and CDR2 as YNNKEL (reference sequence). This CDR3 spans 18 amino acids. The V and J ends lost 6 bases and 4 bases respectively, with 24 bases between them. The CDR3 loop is CASSPGELGGRGTGELFF. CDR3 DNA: TGTGCCAGCAGTCCAGGAGAGTTGGGGGGCCGTGGCACCGGGGAGCTGTTTTTT.

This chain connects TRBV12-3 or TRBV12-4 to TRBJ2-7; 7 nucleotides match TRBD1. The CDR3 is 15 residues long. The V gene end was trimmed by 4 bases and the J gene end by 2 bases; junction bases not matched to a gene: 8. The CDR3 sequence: CASSYRDRLTYEQYF. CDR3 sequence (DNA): TGTGCCAGCAGTTACCGGGACAGATTAACCTACGAGCAGTACTTC.

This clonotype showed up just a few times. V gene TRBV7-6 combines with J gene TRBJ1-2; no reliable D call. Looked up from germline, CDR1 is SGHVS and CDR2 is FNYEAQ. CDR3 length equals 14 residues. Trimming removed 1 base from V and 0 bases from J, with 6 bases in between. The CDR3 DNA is TGTGCCAGCAGCTTAGGCCCCGCTAACTATGGCTACACCTTC. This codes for CASSLGPANYGYTF. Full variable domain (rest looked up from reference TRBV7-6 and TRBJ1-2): GAGVSQSPRYKVTKRGQDVALRCDPISGHVSLYWYRQALGQGPEFLTYFNYEAQQDKSGLPNDRFSAERPEGSISTLTIQRTEQRDSAMYRCASSLGPANYGYTFGSGTRLTVV.

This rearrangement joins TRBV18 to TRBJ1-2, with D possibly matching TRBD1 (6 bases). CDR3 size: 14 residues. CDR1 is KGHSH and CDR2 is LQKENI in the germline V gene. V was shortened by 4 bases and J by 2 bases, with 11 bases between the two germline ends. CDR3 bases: TGTGCCAGCTCACACAGGACAGTCAACTATGGCTACACCTTC. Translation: CASSHRTVNYGYTF.

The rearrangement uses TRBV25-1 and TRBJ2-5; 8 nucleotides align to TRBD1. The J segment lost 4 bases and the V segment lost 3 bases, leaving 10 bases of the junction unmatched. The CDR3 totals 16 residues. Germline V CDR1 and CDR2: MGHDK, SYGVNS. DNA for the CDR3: TGTGCCAGCAGTGACAGGGGCAGGGGGCTTGGAGAGACCCAGTACTTC. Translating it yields CASSDRGRGLGETQYF.

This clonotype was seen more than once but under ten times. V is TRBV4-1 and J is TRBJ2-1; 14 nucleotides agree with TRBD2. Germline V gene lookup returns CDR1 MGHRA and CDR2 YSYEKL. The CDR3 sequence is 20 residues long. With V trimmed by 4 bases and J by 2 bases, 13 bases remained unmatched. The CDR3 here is CASSRTGTSGSRLTYNEQFF. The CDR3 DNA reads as TGCGCCAGCAGCCGTACCGGGACTAGCGGGAGTAGGCTGACCTACAATGAGCAGTTCTTC.

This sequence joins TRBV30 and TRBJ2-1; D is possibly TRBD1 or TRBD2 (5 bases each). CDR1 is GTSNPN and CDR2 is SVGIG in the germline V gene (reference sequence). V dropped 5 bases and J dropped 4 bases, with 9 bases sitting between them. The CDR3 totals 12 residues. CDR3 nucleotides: TGTGCCTGGCTCTGGGGGTACAATGAGCAGTTCTTC. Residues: CAWLWGYNEQFF.

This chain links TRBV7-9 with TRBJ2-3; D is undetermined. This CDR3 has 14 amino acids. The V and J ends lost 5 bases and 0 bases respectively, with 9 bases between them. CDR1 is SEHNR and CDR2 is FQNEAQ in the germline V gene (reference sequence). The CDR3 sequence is CASSATASTDTQYF. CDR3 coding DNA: TGTGCCAGCAGCGCCACCGCTAGCACAGATACGCAGTATTTT.